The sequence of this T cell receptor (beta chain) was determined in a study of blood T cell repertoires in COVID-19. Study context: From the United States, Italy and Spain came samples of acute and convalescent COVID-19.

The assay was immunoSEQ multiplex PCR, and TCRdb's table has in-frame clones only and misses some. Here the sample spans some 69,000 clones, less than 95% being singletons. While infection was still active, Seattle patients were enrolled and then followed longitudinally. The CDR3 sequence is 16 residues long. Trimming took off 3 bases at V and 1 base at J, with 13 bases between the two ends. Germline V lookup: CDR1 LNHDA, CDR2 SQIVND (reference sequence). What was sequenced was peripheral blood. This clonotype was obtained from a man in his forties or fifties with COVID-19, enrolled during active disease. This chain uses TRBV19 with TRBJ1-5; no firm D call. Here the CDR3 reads CASSIRGRESNQPQHF. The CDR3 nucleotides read TGTGCCAGTAGTATCAGAGGGCGCGAAAGCAATCAGCCCCAGCATTTT.